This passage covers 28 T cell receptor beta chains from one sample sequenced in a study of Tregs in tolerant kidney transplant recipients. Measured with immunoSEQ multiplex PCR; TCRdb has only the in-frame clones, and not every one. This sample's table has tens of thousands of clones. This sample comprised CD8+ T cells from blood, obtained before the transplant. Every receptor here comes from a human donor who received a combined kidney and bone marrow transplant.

The CDR3: CASSLLLGTTETQYF. The sequenced part of the CDR3 DNA is TGTGCCAGCAGCTTGTTACTAGGCACGACGGAGACC. V gene TRBV5-4 combines with J gene TRBJ2-5; D may be TRBD2 (5 bases). The CDR3 end is not reached by the read, which stops 3 residues before it; the germline J gene fills it in. Germline values: CDR1 SGHNT, CDR2 YYREEE (reference sequence). The CDR3 contains 15 residues. Trimming took 1 base from V and 5 from J, leaving 15 bases between them.

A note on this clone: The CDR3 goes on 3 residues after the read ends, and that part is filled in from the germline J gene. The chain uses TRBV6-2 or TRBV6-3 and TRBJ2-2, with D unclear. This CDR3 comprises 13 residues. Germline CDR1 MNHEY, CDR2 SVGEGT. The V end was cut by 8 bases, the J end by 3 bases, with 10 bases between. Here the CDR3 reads CASPNLDTGELFF. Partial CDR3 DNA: TGTGCCAGCCCGAACCTAGACACCGGGGAG.

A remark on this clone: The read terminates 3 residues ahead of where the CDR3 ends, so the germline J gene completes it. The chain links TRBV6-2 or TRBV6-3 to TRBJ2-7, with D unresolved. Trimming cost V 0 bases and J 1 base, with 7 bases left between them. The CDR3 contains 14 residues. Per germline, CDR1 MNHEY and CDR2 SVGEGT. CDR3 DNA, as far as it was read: TGTGCCAGCAGTTACTCTTTTAGTTCCTACGAG. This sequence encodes CASSYSFSSYE. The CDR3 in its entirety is CASSYSFSSYEQYF.

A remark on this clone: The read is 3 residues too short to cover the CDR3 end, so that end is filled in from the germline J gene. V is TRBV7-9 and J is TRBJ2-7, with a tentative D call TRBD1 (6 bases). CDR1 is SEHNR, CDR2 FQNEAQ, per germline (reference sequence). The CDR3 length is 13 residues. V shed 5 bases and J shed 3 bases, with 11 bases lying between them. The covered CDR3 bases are TGTGCCAGCAGCCCGGGACACCTCTACGAG. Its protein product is CASSPGHLYE. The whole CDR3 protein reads CASSPGHLYEQYF. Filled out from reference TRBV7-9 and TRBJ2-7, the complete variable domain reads DTGVSQNPRHKITKRGQNVTFRCDPISEHNRLYWYRQTLGQGPEFLTYFQNEAQLEKSRLLSDRFSAERPKGSFSTLEIQRTEQGDSAMYLCASSPGHLYEQYFGPGTRLTVT.

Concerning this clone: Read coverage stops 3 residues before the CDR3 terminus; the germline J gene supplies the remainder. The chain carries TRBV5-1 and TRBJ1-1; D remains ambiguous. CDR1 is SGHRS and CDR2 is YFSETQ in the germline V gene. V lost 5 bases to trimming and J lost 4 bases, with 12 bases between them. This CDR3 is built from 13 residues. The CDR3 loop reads CASSPRFSTEAFF. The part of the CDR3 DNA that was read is TGCGCCAGCAGTCCCCGTTTTAGCACTGAA.

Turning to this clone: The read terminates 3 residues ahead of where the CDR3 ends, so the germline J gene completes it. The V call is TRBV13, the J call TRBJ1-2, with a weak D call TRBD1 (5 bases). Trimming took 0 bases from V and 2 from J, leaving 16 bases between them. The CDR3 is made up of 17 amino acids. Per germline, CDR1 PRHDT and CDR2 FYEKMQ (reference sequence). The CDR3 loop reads CASSLGGRDFTNYGYTF. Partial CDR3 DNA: TGTGCCAGCAGCTTAGGAGGCAGGGATTTTACGAACTATGGC.

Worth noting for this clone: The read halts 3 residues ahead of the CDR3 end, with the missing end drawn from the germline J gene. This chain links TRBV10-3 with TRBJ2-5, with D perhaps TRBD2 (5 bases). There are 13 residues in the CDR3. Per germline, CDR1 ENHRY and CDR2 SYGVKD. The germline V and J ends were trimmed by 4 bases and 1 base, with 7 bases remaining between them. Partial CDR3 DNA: TGTGCCATCAGTGTAGCGCCCCAAGAGACC. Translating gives CAISVAPQET. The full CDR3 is CAISVAPQETQYF.

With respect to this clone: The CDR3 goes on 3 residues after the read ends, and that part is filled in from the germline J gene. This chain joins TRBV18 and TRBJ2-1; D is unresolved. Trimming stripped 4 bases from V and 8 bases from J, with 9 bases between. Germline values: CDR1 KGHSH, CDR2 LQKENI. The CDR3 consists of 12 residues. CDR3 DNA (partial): TGTGCCAGCTCACTGGCCACCCATGAG. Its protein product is CASSLATHE. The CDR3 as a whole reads CASSLATHEQFF.

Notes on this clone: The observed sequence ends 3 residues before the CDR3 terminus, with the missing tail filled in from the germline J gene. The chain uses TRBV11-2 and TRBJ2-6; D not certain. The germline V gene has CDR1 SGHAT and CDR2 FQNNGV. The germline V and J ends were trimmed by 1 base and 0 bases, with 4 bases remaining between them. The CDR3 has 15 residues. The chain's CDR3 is CASSLVSSGANVLTF. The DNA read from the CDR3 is TGTGCCAGCAGCTTAGTCAGCTCTGGGGCCAACGTC.

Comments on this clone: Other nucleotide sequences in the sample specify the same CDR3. This chain's CDR3 is CASSLGGNYGYTF. Partial CDR3 DNA: TGTGCCAGCAGCTTAGGAGGGAACTATGGC. The chain links TRBV13 to TRBJ1-2; the D is unclear. The CDR3 goes on 3 residues after the read ends, and that part is filled in from the germline J gene. This CDR3 comprises 13 residues. Germline CDR1 reads PRHDT; CDR2 reads FYEKMQ (reference sequence). Trimming removed 0 bases at V and 2 bases at J, with 4 bases between. Based on the CDR3 plus reference TRBV13 and TRBJ1-2, the full variable domain is AAGVIQSPRHLIKEKRETATLKCYPIPRHDTVYWYQQGPGQDPQFLISFYEKMQSDKGSIPDRFSAQQFSDYHSELNMSSLELGDSALYFCASSLGGNYGYTFGSGTRLTVV.

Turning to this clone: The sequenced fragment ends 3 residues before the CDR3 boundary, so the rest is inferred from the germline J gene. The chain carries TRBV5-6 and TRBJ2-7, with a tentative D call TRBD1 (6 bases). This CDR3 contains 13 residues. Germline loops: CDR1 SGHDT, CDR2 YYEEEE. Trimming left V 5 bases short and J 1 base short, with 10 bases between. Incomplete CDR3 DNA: TGTGCCAGCAGGGAAGGACAGTCCTACGAG. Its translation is CASREGQSYE. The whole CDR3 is CASREGQSYEQYF.

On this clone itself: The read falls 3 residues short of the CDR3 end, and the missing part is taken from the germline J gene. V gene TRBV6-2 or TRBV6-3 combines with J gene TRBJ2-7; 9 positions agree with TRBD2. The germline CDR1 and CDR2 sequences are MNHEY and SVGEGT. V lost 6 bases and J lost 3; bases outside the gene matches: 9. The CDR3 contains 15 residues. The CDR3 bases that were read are TGTGCCAGCAGAGAATATAGCGGGAGTGGCTACGAG. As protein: CASREYSGSGYE. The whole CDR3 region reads CASREYSGSGYEQYF.

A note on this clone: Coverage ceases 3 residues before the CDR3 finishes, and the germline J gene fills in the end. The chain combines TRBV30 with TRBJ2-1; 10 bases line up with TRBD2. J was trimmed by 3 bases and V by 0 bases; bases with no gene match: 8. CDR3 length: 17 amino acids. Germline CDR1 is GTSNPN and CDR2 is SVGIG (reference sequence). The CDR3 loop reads CAWSVRGLAVLYNEQFF. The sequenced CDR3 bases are TGTGCCTGGAGTGTACGAGGACTAGCGGTCCTCTACAATGAG.

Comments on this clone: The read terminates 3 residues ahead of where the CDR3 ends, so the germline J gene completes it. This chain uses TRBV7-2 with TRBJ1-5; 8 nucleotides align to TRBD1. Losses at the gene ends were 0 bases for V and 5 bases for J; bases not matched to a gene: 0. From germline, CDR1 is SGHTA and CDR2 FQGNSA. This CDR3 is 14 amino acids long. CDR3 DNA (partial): TGTGCCAGCAGCTTAGCGACAGGGGATCAGCCC. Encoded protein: CASSLATGDQP. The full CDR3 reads CASSLATGDQPQHF.

CDR3 protein: CASSPDRAQETQYF. The CDR3 DNA, read in part, is TGTGCCAGCAGCCCGGACAGGGCTCAAGAGACC. The V gene is TRBV7-9, the J gene TRBJ2-5; TRBD1 matches at 8 bases. With the read ending 3 residues before the CDR3 end, the germline J gene is used to fill in that end. Trimming removed 5 bases from V and 2 bases from J; junction bases left unmatched: 4. Per the germline V gene, CDR1 is SEHNR and CDR2 is FQNEAQ (reference sequence). The CDR3 covers 14 residues.

Incomplete CDR3 DNA: TGTGCCAGCAGTTACCCCGGACTAGTTACAGATACG. Translating gives CASSYPGLVTDT. The full CDR3 protein is CASSYPGLVTDTQYF. This chain links TRBV6-2 or TRBV6-3 with TRBJ2-3, with 7 bases that match TRBD2. The read finishes 3 residues shy of the CDR3 end, and the germline J gene is used to complete it. Germline V CDR1 and CDR2: MNHEY, SVGEGT. The V and J ends lost 2 bases and 3 bases, in that order; junction bases with no gene match: 5. The CDR3 contains 15 residues.

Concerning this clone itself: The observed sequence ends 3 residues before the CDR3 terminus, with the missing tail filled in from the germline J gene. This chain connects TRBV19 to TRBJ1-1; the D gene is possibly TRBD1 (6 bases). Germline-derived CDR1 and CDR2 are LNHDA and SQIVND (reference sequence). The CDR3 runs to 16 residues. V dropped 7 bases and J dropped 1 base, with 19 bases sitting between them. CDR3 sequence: CASIMNLGTTNTEAFF. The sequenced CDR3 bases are TGTGCCAGTATAATGAATTTAGGGACAACGAACACTGAA.

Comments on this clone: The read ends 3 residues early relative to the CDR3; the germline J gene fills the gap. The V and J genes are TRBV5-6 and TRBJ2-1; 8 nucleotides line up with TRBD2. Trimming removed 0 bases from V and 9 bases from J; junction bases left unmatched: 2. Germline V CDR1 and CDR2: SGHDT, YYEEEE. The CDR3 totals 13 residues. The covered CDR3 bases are TGTGCCAGCAGCTTGGGACTAGCGCTTGAG. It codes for CASSLGLALE. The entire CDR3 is CASSLGLALEQFF.

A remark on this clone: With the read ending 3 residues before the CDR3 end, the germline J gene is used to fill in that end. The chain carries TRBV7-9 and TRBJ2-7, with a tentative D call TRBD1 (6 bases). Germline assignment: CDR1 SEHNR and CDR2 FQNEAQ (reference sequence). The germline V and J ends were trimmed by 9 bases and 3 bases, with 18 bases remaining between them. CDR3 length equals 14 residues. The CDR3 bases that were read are TGTGCCAGTTTATCGTGGGACACAGGCTACGAG. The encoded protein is CASLSWDTGYE. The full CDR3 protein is CASLSWDTGYEQYF. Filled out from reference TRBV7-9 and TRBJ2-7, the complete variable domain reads DTGVSQNPRHKITKRGQNVTFRCDPISEHNRLYWYRQTLGQGPEFLTYFQNEAQLEKSRLLSDRFSAERPKGSFSTLEIQRTEQGDSAMYLCASLSWDTGYEQYFGPGTRLTVT.

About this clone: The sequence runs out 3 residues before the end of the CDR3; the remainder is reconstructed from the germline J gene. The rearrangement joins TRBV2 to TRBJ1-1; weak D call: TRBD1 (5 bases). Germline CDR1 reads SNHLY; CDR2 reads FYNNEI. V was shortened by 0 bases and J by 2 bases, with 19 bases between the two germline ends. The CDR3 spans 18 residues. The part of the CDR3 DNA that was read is TGTGCCAGCAGTGAAGCCCTCCCATCGGGACTTATCAACACTGAA. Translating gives CASSEALPSGLINTE. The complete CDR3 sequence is CASSEALPSGLINTEAFF.

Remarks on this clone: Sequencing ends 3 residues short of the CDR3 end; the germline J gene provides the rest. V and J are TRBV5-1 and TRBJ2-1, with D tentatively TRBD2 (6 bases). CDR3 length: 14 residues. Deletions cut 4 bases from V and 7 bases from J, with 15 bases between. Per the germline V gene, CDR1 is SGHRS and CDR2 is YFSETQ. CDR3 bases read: TGCGCCAGCAGCAATGACCTCCGGGGGAATGAG. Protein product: CASSNDLRGNE. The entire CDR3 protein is CASSNDLRGNEQFF.

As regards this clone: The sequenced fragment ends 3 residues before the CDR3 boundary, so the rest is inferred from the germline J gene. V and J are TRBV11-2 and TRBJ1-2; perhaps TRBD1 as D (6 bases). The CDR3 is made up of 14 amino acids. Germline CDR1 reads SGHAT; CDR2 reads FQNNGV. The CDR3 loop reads CASRFAQGTEGYTF. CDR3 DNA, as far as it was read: TGTGCCAGCAGATTCGCGCAGGGGACGGAAGGC.

The covered CDR3 bases are TGTGCCAGCAGCCCGCTTGCGGGTGCCTACAATGAG. Translated, it gives CASSPLAGAYNE. The whole CDR3 sequence reads CASSPLAGAYNEQFF. The chain carries TRBV7-9 and TRBJ2-1; TRBD2 might be the D (5 bases). Coverage ceases 3 residues before the CDR3 finishes, and the germline J gene fills in the end. The V end was cut by 5 bases, the J end by 2 bases, with 13 bases between. Per germline, CDR1 SEHNR and CDR2 FQNEAQ (reference sequence). The CDR3 loop spans 15 amino acids.

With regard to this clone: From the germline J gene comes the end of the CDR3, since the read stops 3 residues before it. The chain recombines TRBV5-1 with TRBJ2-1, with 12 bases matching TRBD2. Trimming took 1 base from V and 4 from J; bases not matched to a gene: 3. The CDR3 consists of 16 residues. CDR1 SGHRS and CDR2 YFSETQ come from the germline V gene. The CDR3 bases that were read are TGCGCCAGCAGCTTGACTAGCGGGGGGTTATACAATGAG. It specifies CASSLTSGGLYNE. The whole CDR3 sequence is CASSLTSGGLYNEQFF.

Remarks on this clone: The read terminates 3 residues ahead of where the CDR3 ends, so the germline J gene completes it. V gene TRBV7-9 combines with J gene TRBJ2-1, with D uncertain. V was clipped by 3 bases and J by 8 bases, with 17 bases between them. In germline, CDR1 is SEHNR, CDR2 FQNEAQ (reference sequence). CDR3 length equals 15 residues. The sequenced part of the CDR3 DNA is TGTGCCAGCAGCTTGGTCGGTCGCTCCCTGCATGAG. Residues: CASSLVGRSLHE. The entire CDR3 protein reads CASSLVGRSLHEQFF.

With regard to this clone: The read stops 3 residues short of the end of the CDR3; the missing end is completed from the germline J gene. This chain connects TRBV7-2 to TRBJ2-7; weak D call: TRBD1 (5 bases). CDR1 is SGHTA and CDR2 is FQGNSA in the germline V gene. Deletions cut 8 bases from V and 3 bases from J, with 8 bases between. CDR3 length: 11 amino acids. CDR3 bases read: TGTGCCAGCTCCACAGGCTACGAG. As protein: CASSTGYE. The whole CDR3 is CASSTGYEQYF. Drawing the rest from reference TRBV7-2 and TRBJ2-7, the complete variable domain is GAGVSQSPSNKVTEKGKDVELRCDPISGHTALYWYRQSLGQGLEFLIYFQGNSAPDKSGLPSDRFSAERTGGSVSTLTIQRTQQEDSAVYLCASSTGYEQYFGPGTRLTVT.

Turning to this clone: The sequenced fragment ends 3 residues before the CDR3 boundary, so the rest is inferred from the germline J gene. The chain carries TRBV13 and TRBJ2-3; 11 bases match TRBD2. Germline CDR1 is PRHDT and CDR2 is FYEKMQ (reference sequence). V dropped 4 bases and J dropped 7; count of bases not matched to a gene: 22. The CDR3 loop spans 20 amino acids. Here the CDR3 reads CASSSPPALGLAGGPHTQYF. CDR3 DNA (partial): TGTGCCAGCAGCTCCCCTCCTGCCCTTGGTTTAGCGGGAGGGCCCCATACG.

CDR3 loop: CASRSVQGTEAFF. The covered CDR3 bases are TGTGCCAGCAGATCAGTCCAGGGCACTGAA. The chain combines TRBV5-4 with TRBJ1-1, with D perhaps TRBD1 (5 bases). The CDR3 extends 3 residues past the end of the read, so its final part is completed from the germline J gene. In germline, CDR1 is SGHNT, CDR2 YYREEE (reference sequence). V lost 5 bases, J lost 4 bases, and 12 bases lay in between. The CDR3 extends over 13 amino acids. Based on the CDR3 plus reference TRBV5-4 and TRBJ1-1, the full variable domain is ETGVTQSPTHLIKTRGQQVTLRCSSQSGHNTVSWYQQALGQGPQFIFQYYREEENGRGNFPPRFSGLQFPNYSSELNVNALELDDSALYLCASRSVQGTEAFFGQGTRLTVV.